Sequencing of this TCR beta chain was carried out in a study of regulatory T cells in long-lasting Graves disease. Between the trimmed V and J ends, which lost 10 bases and 1 base, there was a span of 11 bases. Germline loops: CDR1 MDHEN, CDR2 SYDVKM. The CDR3 has 13 residues. Time point given: persistent/refractory GD, antithyroid drugs over 5 years with positive TRAb. After RNA was extracted from PBMCs, the TCR library was made from it. This clonotype was observed at least ten times. Researchers made TCR beta libraries by using iRepertoire HTBI primers and running Arm-PCR on CDR3 regions. MiXCR was run by TCRdb on the multiplex PCR reads, yielding one entry per CDR3 protein. The table shows 400,000 to 500,000 distinct CDR3 sequences, with less than 25% occurring only once.

This TCR was sampled from a female donor with Graves disease. The genes are TRBV28 and TRBJ1-5, with D unresolved. This material consisted of peripheral blood mononuclear cells (PBMCs), taken when the disease was refractory, from a patient treated with antithyroid drugs. The CDR3 reads CATTVVSNQPQHF. The CDR3 region has the DNA TGTGCCACCACTGTGGTGAGCAATCAGCCCCAGCATTTT.